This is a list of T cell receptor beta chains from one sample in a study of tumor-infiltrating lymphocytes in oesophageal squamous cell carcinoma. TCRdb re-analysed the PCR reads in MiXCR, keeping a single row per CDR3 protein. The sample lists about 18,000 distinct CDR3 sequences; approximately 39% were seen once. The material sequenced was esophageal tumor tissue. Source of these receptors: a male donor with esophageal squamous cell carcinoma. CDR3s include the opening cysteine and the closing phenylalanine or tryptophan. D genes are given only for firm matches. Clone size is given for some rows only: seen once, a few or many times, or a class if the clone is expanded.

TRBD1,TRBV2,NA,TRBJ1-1,TGTGCCAGCAGTAGACAGGGGCTGAGAGACACTGAAGCTTTCTTT,CASSRQGLRDTEAFF
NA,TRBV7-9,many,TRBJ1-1,TGTGCCAGCAGCCCTCCTGGGGGGGAGGATGAAGCTTTCTTT,CASSPPGGEDEAFF
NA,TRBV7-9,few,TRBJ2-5,TGTGCCAGCAGCTTACGGGCTGAAGAGACCCAGTACTTC,CASSLRAEETQYF
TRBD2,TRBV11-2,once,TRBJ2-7,TGTGCCAGCAGAGATAAGACTAGCGGCTACGAGCAGTACTTC,CASRDKTSGYEQYF
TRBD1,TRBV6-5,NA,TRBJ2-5,TGTGCCAGCAGAAGGGGACAGGGGGCTGGGGAAGAGACCCAGTACTTC,CASRRGQGAGEETQYF
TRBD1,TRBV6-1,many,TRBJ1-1,TGTGCCAGCAGTCAGGGGGGGACTGAAGCTTTCTTT,CASSQGGTEAFF
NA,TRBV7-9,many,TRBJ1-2,TGTGCCAGCAGCTTACTAGGGACTAACTATGGCTACACCTTC,CASSLLGTNYGYTF
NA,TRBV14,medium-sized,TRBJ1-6,TGTGCCAGCAGCCAAGCGGGTAGTTATTCACCCCTCCACTTT,CASSQAGSYSPLHF
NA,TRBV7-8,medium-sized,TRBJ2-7,TGTGCCAGCAGCTTTAAACAGGGCCCATCCTACGAGCAGTACTTC,CASSFKQGPSYEQYF
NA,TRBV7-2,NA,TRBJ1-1,TGTGCCAGCAGCTTAAGCCGGGGGCCAAGTGAAGCTTTCTTT,CASSLSRGPSEAFF
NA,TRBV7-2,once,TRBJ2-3,TGTGCCAGCAGCCGTACTGGACGCACAGATACGCAGTATTTT,CASSRTGRTDTQYF
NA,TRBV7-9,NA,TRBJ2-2,TGTGCCAGCAGCTTCTCCCAGGGGGGCACCGGGGAGCTGTTTTTT,CASSFSQGGTGELFF
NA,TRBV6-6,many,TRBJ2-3,TGTGCCAGCAGTTACTCTCCTCGTGTGGATACGCAGTATTTT,CASSYSPRVDTQYF
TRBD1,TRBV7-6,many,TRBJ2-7,TGTGCCAGCAGCTCAGGGACAGGGAGCTCCTACGAGCAGTACTTC,CASSSGTGSSYEQYF
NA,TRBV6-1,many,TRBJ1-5,TGTGCCAGCAGCAGAGGTGATTCTAGCAATCAGCCCCAGCATTTT,CASSRGDSSNQPQHF
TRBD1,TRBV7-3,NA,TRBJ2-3,TGTGCCAGCAGCTTAGGAAGGACAGGGGGCGGAGATACGCAGTATTTT,CASSLGRTGGGDTQYF
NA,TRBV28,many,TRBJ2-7,TGTGCCAGCAGTTTCCAGGCTTGGACCTACGAGCAGTACTTC,CASSFQAWTYEQYF
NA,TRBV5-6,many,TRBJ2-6,TGTGCCAGCAGCTTGGACTTCTCTGGGGCCAACGTCCTGACTTTC,CASSLDFSGANVLTF
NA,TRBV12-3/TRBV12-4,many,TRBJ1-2,TGTGCCAGCACCACCGAGACAGCAAGAGGCTACACCTTC,CASTTETARGYTF
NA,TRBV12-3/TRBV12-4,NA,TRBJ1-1,TGTGCCAGCAGTGGGAGGACGGCGAACACTGAAGCTTTCTTT,CASSGRTANTEAFF
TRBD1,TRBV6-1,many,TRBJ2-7,TGTGCCAGCAGTGGAAGACAGGGAGCTAATTCACCCCTCCACTTC,CASSGRQGANSPLHF
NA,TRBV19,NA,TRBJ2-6,TGTGCCAGTAGTTCTCGGACTTTC,CASSSRTF
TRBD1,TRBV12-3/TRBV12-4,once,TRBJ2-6,TGTGCCAGCAGTCCTGGACAGGCGGGTGGGGCCAACGTCCTGACTTTC,CASSPGQAGGANVLTF
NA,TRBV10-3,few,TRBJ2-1,TGTGCCATCACCCCTTCCCCGGGACTTCACTCCTACAATGAGCAGTTCTTC,CAITPSPGLHSYNEQFF
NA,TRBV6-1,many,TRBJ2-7,TGTGCCAGCAGTGTGGGGGGTGGGGAGCAGTACTTC,CASSVGGGEQYF
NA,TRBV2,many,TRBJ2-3,TGTGCCAGCAGGAATCAGTACACAGATACGCAGTATTTT,CASRNQYTDTQYF
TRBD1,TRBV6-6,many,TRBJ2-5,TGTGCCAGCAGTTACGGCGGCAGGGGGCCTATTGAGACCCAGTACTTC,CASSYGGRGPIETQYF
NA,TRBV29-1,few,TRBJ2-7,TGCAGCTTCCTGACTAGAAGGGGCGAGCAGTACTTC,CSFLTRRGEQYF
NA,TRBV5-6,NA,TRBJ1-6,TGTGCCAGCAGCCAGAGAAGACGGACTAGCGGGATTCACGAGCAGTACTTT,CASSQRRRTSGIHEQYF